Listed below are T cell receptor beta chains from one sample, sequenced in a study of T cell responses to AZD1222 COVID-19 vaccine. TCRdb's table, derived via immunoSEQ multiplex PCR, lists solely in-frame clones and lacks some. In the table there are fewer than 110,000 clones, roughly 91% of which are singletons. The material was peripheral blood, obtained on day 0 of AZD1222 vaccination. The source of these receptors is an adult in good health. Each CDR3 is given without its conserved first and last residue. Fields, in order: V gene, D gene, J gene, CDR3 protein. The D gene is left open where the match is weak.

V: TRBV28; D: NA; J: TRBJ2-7; CDR3: ASSFGAGSGEQY
V: TRBV18; D: NA; J: TRBJ2-2; CDR3: ASSREAGELF
V: TRBV7-2; D: NA; J: TRBJ2-6; CDR3: ASSTYSGANVLT
V: TRBV5-6; D: NA; J: TRBJ2-7; CDR3: ASSLAQGSHEQY
V: TRBV7-9; D: TRBD2; J: TRBJ2-1; CDR3: ASSEGTSSPREQF
V: TRBV27; D: NA; J: TRBJ2-1; CDR3: ASRGRPSYNEQF
V: TRBV16; D: NA; J: TRBJ2-5; CDR3: ASSEGTRETQY
V: TRBV28; D: NA; J: TRBJ1-5; CDR3: ASLRGGSNQPQH
V: TRBV18; D: TRBD2; J: TRBJ2-1; CDR3: ASLSGASSYNEQF
V: TRBV7-8; D: NA; J: TRBJ1-1; CDR3: ASSLGWGRSYNTEAF
V: TRBV6-5; D: NA; J: TRBJ2-4; CDR3: ASSPRDISKNIQY
V: TRBV15; D: TRBD1; J: TRBJ2-7; CDR3: ATSRPGQGTEQY
V: TRBV29-1; D: NA; J: TRBJ1-1; CDR3: SVDKDTEAF
V: TRBV3-1/TRBV3-2; D: TRBD2; J: TRBJ2-2; CDR3: ASSPIPGGRNTGELF
V: TRBV14; D: NA; J: TRBJ2-5; CDR3: ASSYLLGARLGETQY
V: TRBV19; D: TRBD1; J: TRBJ1-2; CDR3: ASSIGQGQNYGYT
V: TRBV19; D: TRBD1; J: TRBJ1-2; CDR3: ASRELTGGFYGYT
V: TRBV7-9; D: NA; J: TRBJ2-7; CDR3: ASSLESARSYEQY
V: TRBV4-1; D: NA; J: TRBJ2-6; CDR3: ASSQEGARPGANVLT
V: TRBV6-5; D: TRBD2; J: TRBJ2-7; CDR3: ASSRLAGSSYEQY
V: TRBV6-6; D: NA; J: TRBJ2-1; CDR3: ASSYSRGGSYNEQF
V: TRBV23-1; D: NA; J: TRBJ2-5; CDR3: ASSQSSGAGYETQY
V: TRBV19; D: TRBD2; J: TRBJ2-1; CDR3: ASSNKREGHNEQF
V: TRBV23-1; D: NA; J: TRBJ2-7; CDR3: ASSQYDKPGNYEQY